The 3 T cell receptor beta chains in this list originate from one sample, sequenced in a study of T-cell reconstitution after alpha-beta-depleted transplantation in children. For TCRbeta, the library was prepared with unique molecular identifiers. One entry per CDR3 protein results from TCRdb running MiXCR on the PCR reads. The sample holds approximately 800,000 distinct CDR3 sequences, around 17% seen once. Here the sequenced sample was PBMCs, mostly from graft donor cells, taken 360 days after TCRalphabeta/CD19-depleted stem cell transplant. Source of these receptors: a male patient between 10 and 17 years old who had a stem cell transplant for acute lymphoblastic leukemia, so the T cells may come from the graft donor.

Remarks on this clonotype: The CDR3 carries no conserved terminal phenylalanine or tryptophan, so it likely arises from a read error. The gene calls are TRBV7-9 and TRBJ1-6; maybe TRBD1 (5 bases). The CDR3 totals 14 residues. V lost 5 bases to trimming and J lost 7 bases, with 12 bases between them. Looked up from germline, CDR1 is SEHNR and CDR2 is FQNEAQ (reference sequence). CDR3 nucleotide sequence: TGTGCCAGCAGCGCCGGGGCTTGGAATTCACCCCTCCACTCT. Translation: CASSAGAWNSPLHS.

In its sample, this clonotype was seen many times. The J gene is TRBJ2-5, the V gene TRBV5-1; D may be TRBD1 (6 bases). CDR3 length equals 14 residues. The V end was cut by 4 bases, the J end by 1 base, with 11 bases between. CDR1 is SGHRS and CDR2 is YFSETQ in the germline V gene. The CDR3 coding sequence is TGCGCCAGCAGCCCGGGACACTTCCAAGAGACCCAGTACTTC. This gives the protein CASSPGHFQETQYF.

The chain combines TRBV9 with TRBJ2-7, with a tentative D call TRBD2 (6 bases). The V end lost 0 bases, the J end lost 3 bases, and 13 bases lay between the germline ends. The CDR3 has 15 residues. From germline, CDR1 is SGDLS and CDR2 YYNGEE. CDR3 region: CASSVDGGGFYEQYF. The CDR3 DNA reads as TGTGCCAGCAGCGTAGACGGGGGAGGTTTCTACGAGCAGTACTTC.